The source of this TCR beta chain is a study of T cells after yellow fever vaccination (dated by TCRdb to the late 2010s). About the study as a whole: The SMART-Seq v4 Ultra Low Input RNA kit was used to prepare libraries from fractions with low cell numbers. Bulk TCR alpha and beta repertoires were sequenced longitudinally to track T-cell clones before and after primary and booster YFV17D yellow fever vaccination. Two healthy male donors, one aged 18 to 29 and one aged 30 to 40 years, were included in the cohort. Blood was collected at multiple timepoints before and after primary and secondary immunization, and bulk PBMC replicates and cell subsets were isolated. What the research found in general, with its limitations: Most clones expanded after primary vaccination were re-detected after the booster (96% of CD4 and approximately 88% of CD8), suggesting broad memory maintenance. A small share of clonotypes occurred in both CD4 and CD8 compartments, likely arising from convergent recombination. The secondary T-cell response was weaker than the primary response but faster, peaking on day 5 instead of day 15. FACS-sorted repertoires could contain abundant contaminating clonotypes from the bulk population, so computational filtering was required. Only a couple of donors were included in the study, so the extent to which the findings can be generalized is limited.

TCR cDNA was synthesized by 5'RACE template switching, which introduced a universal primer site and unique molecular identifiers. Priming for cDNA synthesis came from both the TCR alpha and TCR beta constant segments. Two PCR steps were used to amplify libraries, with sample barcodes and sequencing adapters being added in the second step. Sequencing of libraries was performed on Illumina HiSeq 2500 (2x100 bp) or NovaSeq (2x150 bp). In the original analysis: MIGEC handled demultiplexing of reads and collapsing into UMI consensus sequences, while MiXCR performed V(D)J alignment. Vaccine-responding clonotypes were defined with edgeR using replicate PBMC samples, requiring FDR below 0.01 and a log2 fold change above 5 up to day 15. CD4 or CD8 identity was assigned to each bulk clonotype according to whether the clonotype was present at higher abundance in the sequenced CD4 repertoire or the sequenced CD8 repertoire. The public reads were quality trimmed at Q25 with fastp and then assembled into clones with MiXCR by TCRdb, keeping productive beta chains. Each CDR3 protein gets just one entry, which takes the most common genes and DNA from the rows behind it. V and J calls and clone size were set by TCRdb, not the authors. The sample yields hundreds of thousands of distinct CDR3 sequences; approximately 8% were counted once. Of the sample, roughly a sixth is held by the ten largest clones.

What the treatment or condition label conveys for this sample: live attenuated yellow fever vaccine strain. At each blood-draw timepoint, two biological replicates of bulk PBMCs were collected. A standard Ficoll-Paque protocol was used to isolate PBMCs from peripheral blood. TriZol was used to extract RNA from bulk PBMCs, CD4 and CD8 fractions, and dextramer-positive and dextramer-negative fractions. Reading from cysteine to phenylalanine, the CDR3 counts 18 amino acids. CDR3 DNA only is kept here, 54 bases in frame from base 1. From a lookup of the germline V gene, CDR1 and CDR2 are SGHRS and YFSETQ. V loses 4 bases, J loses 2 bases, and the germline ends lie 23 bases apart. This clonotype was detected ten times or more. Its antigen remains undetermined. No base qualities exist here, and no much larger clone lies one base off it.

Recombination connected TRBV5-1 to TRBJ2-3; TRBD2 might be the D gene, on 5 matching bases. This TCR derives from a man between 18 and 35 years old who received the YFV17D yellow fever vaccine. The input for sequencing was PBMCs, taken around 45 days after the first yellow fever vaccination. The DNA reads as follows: TGCGCCAGCAGCCCTCGATCTGGGTGGAGGCTTATCACAGATACGCAGTATTTT. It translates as CASSPRSGWRLITDTQYF.